The rows below give T cell receptor beta chains drawn from one sample of a study of blood T cells in healthy people across ages. TCRdb called the 5' RACE reads again in MiXCR, with one record for every CDR3 protein. This sample has about 640,000 distinct CDR3 sequences, with roughly 50% found just once. Sequencing was performed on blood. These receptors originate from a man aged 60 to 75 in good health. Each CDR3 is given with its conserved first and last residue. Expanded clones get a size class; other rows say once, few or many, or leave the size out.

j_call cdr3_length clone_size v_call cdr3_aa
TRBJ1-1 13 - TRBV29-1 CSALTVMNTEAFF
TRBJ1-2 13 few TRBV27 CASRPRDTWGYTF
TRBJ2-7 12 - TRBV29-1 CSVARSSYEQYF
TRBJ1-2 15 few TRBV12-3/TRBV12-4 CASSLVAGGGYGYTF
TRBJ2-7 13 - TRBV12-3/TRBV12-4 CASREAGTYEQYF
- 17 - TRBV6-1 CASSGNRGRLSQETQYF
TRBJ1-1 15 - TRBV11-2 CASSLGWANQGEAFF
TRBJ2-1 15 many TRBV11-2 CASSPHGTTSSEQFF
TRBJ2-5 15 - TRBV5-1 CASSLTTGVEETQYF
TRBJ2-1 14 - TRBV5-1 CASEPVQGAYEQFF
TRBJ1-1 13 - TRBV2 CASGGQSNTEAFF
TRBJ2-1 13 few TRBV20-1 CSARGLNYNEQFF
TRBJ2-6 14 - TRBV3-1 CASSQDELPYVLTF
TRBJ2-3 15 - TRBV3-1 CASSQLPRPGDTQYF
TRBJ2-2 13 few TRBV29-1 CSVRAGNTGELFF
TRBJ2-1 16 once TRBV12-3/TRBV12-4 CASSFGGQGTYNEQFF
TRBJ2-1 16 - TRBV7-9 CASSARGGGSYNEQFF
TRBJ2-3 17 - TRBV3-1 CASSQDRGRGQSDTQYF
TRBJ2-7 13 - TRBV15 CATSDRASYEQYF
TRBJ2-1 14 - TRBV6-2/TRBV6-3 CASRDGGVRNEQFF
TRBJ2-2 15 - TRBV7-6 CASSLGQGGAGELFF
TRBJ2-1 16 - TRBV11-2 CASSLMGSGSYNEQFF
TRBJ2-1 15 few TRBV29-1 CSVDRPSGGNNEQFF
TRBJ1-2 14 - TRBV24-1 CATSDAGSNYGYTF
TRBJ2-5 13 - TRBV10-3 CAIAAGGQETQYF
- 14 - TRBV6-6 CASSYSGEDYEQYF
TRBJ2-7 13 - TRBV6-1 CASSSGTGNEQYF
TRBJ2-4 17 - TRBV4-1 CASSQERGVGAKNIQYF
TRBJ1-2 13 few TRBV6-5 CASSADRFYGYTF
TRBJ2-5 15 few TRBV4-2 CASSQAAGTGETQYF
TRBJ1-5 14 - TRBV4-1 CASSWTGEDQPQHF
TRBJ2-7 16 - TRBV24-1 CATSDLAREGTPVAYF
TRBJ2-7 15 - TRBV12-3/TRBV12-4 CASSWTIGGSYEQYF
TRBJ2-3 14 - TRBV2 CASKADQSTDTQYF
TRBJ2-3 16 - TRBV6-5 CANSYPPSGGTDTQYF
TRBJ2-7 15 once TRBV6-5 CASRSRTGSSYEQYF
TRBJ1-4 13 - TRBV20-1 CSAKRGGNEKLFF
TRBJ2-7 13 - TRBV2 CASRGGLDYEQYF
TRBJ2-1 13 once TRBV2 CASSRDRINEQFF
TRBJ2-7 14 - TRBV20-1 CSARAGESSYEQYF
TRBJ2-7 16 - TRBV4-1 CASSQDGGYLYNEQYF
TRBJ2-3 11 few TRBV2 CASRSGDTQYF
TRBJ1-6 14 few TRBV29-1 CSVKYRGHNSPLHF
TRBJ1-2 15 few TRBV9 CASSVGGQGADGYTF
TRBJ2-5 14 - TRBV7-9 CASSFGGEQETQYF
TRBJ1-5 17 - TRBV11-2 CASSLVAGTYSNQPQHF
TRBJ1-1 12 - TRBV29-1 CSGWGGTTGAFF
- 13 - TRBV20-1 CSGNRGTYNEQYF
TRBJ1-2 12 - TRBV29-1 CSVDQRHDGYTF
TRBJ2-7 18 - TRBV27 CGSSLRYSRDSLAYEQYF
TRBJ2-3 15 - TRBV20-1 CSANLRRGPTDTQYF